The rows below give T cell receptor beta chains drawn from one sample of a study of T-cell memory formation after mild COVID-19. TCRdb fed the 5' RACE reads into MiXCR, producing one record per CDR3 protein. The data contain 300,000 to 400,000 distinct CDR3 sequences, approximately 15% of them seen just once; the ten biggest clones take up about a fifth. Sample: PBMCs or a T cell subset sorted from them (not recorded which). These receptors came from a man aged 18 to 29 who had mild COVID-19 (a few samples of this study predate the infection). Cell type and time point are not known. The CDR3 runs from the conserved cysteine through the conserved F or W. The order of the fields is clone size, J gene, V gene, D gene, CDR3 DNA, CDR3 protein. The D gene is left open where the match is weak. Clone size is not always given. Where it is, it says once, few, many or a class for expanded clones.

once TRBJ2-2 TRBV7-3 . TGTGCCAGCAGCCCCGGGAATCCCGGGGAGCTGTTTTTT CASSPGNPGELFF
. TRBJ2-2 TRBV4-3 . TGCGCCAGCAGCCGGATGACTTTAAACACCGGGGAGCTGTTTTTT CASSRMTLNTGELFF
few TRBJ1-1 TRBV29-1 TRBD1 TGCAGCGCCCAGGAGGACAGGGGGGCCTCTGAAGCTTTCTTT CSAQEDRGASEAFF
few TRBJ2-5 TRBV5-1 TRBD2 TGCGCCAGCAGCGCGGGACTAGCGGGGGAATTACAAGAGACCCAGTACTTC CASSAGLAGELQETQYF
few TRBJ1-2 TRBV7-9 . TGTGCCAGCAGCTTAGCGCTGGAGACTTATGGCTACACCTTC CASSLALETYGYTF
. TRBJ1-2 TRBV4-1 TRBD1 TGCGCCAGCAGCCCCTACAGGGGGCGGGCTGGCTACACCTTC CASSPYRGRAGYTF
. TRBJ2-3 TRBV30 . TGTGCCTGGAGTGCTGGAGATACGCAGTATTTT CAWSAGDTQYF
. TRBJ2-5 TRBV25-1 TRBD2 TGTGCCAGCAGGGTAGCGGGGGTACAAGAGACCCAGTACTTC CASRVAGVQETQYF
. TRBJ2-3 TRBV7-2 . TGTGCCAGCAGCCCGCTGGCACAGCGTAACACAGATACGCAGTATTTT CASSPLAQRNTDTQYF
. TRBJ2-5 TRBV6-2/TRBV6-3 TRBD2 TGTGCCACCATATCTTTGGGGCGGGGGACGTACCAAGAGACCCAGTACTTC CATISLGRGTYQETQYF
few TRBJ2-2 TRBV7-2 . TGTGCCAGCAGCCTTACGGGACCGACGCTGGGGGAGCTGTTTTTT CASSLTGPTLGELFF
. TRBJ2-3 TRBV24-1 TRBD1 TGTGCCACCAGTGATCCGGGACAGGGAGCGGATACGCAGTATTTT CATSDPGQGADTQYF
. TRBJ2-7 TRBV5-1 . TGCGCCAGCAGCTTGGAGGATTTGGGAGTCTCCTACGAGCAGTACTTC CASSLEDLGVSYEQYF
. TRBJ1-3 TRBV30 . TGTGCCTGGAGTCTCTCCCGGCGAAACACCATATATTTT CAWSLSRRNTIYF
few TRBJ2-7 TRBV15 . TGTGCCACCAGCAGTACTTTGGTTGGGAGCTACGAGCAGTACTTC CATSSTLVGSYEQYF